This TCR beta chain stems from a study of T cells in localized non-small cell lung cancer. Some clones are missing from TCRdb's copy, which holds only in-frame ones; the method was immunoSEQ multiplex PCR. In the table there are about 82,000 clones, less than 85% of which are singletons. This CDR3 comprises 13 residues. The germline CDR1 and CDR2 sequences are MNHEY and SVGAGI. Trimming took off 7 bases at V and 9 bases at J, with 15 bases between the two ends. The chain uses TRBV6-5 and TRBJ2-2; D is possibly TRBD2 (6 bases). The sample was PBMCs, taken before any cancer treatment. This TCR derives from a man aged 40-75 years with stage II squamous cell lung carcinoma. CDR3 in amino acids: CASKGGTFRELFF. CDR3 DNA: TGTGCCAGCAAGGGTGGGACTTTCCGGGAGCTGTTTTTT.